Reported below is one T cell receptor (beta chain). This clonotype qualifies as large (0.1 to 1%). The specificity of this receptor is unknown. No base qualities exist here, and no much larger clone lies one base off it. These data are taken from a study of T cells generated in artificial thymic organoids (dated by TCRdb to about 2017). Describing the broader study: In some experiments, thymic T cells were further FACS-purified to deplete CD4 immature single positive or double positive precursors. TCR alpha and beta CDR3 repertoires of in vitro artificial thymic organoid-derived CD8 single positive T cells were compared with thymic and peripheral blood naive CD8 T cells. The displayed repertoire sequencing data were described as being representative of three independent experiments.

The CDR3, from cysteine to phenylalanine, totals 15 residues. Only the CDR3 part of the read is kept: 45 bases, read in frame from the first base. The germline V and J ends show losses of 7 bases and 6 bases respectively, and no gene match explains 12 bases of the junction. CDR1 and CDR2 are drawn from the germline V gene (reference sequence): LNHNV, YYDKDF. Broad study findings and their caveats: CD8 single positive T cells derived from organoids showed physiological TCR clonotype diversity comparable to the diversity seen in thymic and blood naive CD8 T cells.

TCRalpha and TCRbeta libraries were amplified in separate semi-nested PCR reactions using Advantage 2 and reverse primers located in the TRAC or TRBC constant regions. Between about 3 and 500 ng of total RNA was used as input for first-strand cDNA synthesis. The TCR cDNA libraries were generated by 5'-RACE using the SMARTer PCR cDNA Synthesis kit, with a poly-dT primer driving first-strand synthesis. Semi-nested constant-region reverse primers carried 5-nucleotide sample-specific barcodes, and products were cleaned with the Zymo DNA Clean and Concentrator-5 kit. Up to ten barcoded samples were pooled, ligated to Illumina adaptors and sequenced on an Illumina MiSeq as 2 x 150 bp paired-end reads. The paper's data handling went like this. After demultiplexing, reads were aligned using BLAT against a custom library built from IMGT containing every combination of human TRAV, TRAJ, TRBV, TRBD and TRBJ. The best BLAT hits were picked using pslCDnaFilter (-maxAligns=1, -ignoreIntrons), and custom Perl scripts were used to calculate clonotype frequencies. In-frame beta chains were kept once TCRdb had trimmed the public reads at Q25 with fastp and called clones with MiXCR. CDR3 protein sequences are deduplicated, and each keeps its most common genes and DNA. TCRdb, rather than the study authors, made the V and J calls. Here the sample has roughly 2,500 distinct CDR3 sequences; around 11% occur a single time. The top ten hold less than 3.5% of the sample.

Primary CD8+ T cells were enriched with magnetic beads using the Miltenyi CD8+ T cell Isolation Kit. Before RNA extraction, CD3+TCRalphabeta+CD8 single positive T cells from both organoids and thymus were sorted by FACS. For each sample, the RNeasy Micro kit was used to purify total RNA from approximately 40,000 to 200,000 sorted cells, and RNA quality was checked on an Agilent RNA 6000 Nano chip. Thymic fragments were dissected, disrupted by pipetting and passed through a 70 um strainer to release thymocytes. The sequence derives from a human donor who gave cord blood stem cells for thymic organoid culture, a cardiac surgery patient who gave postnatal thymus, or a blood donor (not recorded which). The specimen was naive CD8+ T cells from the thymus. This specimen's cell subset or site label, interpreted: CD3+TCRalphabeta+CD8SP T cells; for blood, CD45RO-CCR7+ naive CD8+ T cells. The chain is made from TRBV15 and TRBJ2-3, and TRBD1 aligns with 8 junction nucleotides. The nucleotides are TGTGCCACCACAGATTCAGGGGGCGGCTGGGATACGCAGTATTTT. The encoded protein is CATTDSGGGWDTQYF.